Listed below are T cell receptor beta chains from one sample, sequenced in a study of Graves' ophthalmopathy and Graves' hyperthyroidism. MiXCR, applied by TCRdb to the multiplex PCR reads, yields one record per CDR3 protein. Here the sample spans around 1,000,000 distinct CDR3 sequences, less than 45% being singletons. The sample taken for sequencing was peripheral blood or thyroid tissue (not recorded which). All receptors derive from an adult man with Graves' hyperthyroidism. CDR3s leave out the opening cysteine and the closing phenylalanine or tryptophan.

j_call v_call cdr3_aa
TRBJ1-3 TRBV5-6 ASKSTRRISGNTIY
TRBJ1-1 TRBV6-6 ASSYLGSYTEAF
TRBJ2-7 TRBV10-3 AISDSEGSSYEQY
TRBJ2-5 TRBV24-1 ATSEVGHLRSETQY
TRBJ1-4 TRBV4-1 ASSRSAGTGDEKLF
TRBJ2-2 TRBV7-8 ASSSNRRRTGELF
TRBJ1-1 TRBV5-1 ASSREDRETEAF
TRBJ2-5 TRBV12-3/TRBV12-4 ASNSPRDAQETQY
TRBJ2-6 TRBV19 ASNRDKLSGANVLT
TRBJ2-7 TRBV29-1 SVGGTGGYEQY
TRBJ2-2 TRBV10-1 ATPGPNTGELC
TRBJ1-2 TRBV25-1 ARAGRLRGYT
TRBJ1-1 TRBV12-3/TRBV12-4 ASSWDTGELNTEAF
TRBJ1-5 TRBV7-2 ASKRPQH
TRBJ1-2 TRBV24-1 ATSAIGTANNYGYT
TRBJ1-1 TRBV9 ASSASGGNTEAF
TRBJ1-5 TRBV12-3/TRBV12-4 ASSPGAAYSNQPQH
TRBJ1-6 TRBV11-2 ASSTLGRSYNSPLH
TRBJ1-5 TRBV28 ASSIQDRYQPQH
TRBJ2-7 TRBV10-3 AISMGQGAYIYEQY
TRBJ2-5 TRBV7-9 ASSLVGKETQY
TRBJ2-7 TRBV2 ASSEALPAFSEQY
TRBJ2-7 TRBV7-2 ASSLSGLAGYSYEQY
TRBJ1-4 TRBV7-8 ASSPPKRNSAEKLF
TRBJ2-3 TRBV15 ATSSGRASDTQY
TRBJ2-2 TRBV5-1 ARSQDSNTGELF
TRBJ1-4 TRBV14 ASSHTDRVNEKLF
TRBJ1-6 TRBV11-2 ASSPTGGGSPLH
TRBJ1-1 TRBV29-1 SVAGTEEF
TRBJ2-7 TRBV10-2 ASSESTRFLEQY